The 10 T cell receptor beta chains given below trace back to one sample, sequenced in a study of shared clonotypes between healthy human individuals. Measured with immunoSEQ multiplex PCR; TCRdb has only the in-frame clones, and not every one. In the table there are 450,000 to 500,000 clones, more than 75% of which are singletons. The sequencing input was PBMCs. The receptor source for this set is a woman aged 40 to 50 in good health. Some clones in this sample may be carry-over from other donors' samples.

The J gene is TRBJ2-6, the V gene TRBV11-2, with a tentative D call TRBD1 (6 bases). The V gene lost 2 bases and the J gene lost 2 bases, with 10 bases spanning the gap. The CDR3 totals 16 residues. CDR1 SGHAT and CDR2 FQNNGV come from the germline V gene. CDR3 amino acids: CASSLNTGPGANVLTF. The CDR3 DNA follows: TGTGCCAGCAGCTTAAACACAGGGCCTGGGGCCAACGTCCTGACTTTC.

There are a few counts of this clone. This chain connects TRBV5-4 to TRBJ1-1, with D unclear. CDR1 SGHNT and CDR2 YYREEE come from the germline V gene (reference sequence). V was pared by 0 bases and J by 0 bases, with 9 bases between. This CDR3 region has 15 residues. The CDR3 DNA follows: TGTGCCAGCAGCTTGGGGGCAGAGTTGAACACTGAAGCTTTCTTT. Translated: CASSLGAELNTEAFF.

The gene calls are TRBV10-3 and TRBJ2-1; no clear D gene. V dropped 6 bases and J dropped 2 bases, with 14 bases sitting between them. Germline values: CDR1 ENHRY, CDR2 SYGVKD. The CDR3 extends over 15 amino acids. CDR3 DNA sequence: TGTGCCATCAGGGACGGCACCTTGACCTACAATGAGCAGTTCTTC. This translates into CAIRDGTLTYNEQFF.

The DNA of the CDR3 is TGCGCCAGTAACATGAGGATAGGCGGCTCCTACAATGAGCAGTTCTTC. Translating it yields CASNMRIGGSYNEQFF. The chain combines TRBV5-1 with TRBJ2-1; D unresolved. The CDR3 has 16 residues. V lost 8 bases, J lost 0 bases, and 18 bases lay in between. Germline CDR1 reads SGHRS; CDR2 reads YFSETQ.

The V and J genes are TRBV20-1 and TRBJ2-1; D is unclear. Between the trimmed V and J ends, which lost 1 base and 10 bases, there was a span of 8 bases. This CDR3 has 11 amino acids. Germline CDR1 DFQATT, CDR2 SNEGSKA (reference sequence). Here the CDR3 DNA reads TGCAGTGCTAGAGTTTTGGGGGAGCAGTTCTTC. Its translation is CSARVLGEQFF.

The CDR3 protein is CASSPRGAIDEQFF. CDR3 DNA sequence: TGCGCCAGCAGCCCCCGGGGGGCCATAGATGAGCAGTTCTTC. The chain is built from TRBV4-1 and TRBJ2-1; tentatively, D is TRBD2 (7 bases). Germline CDR1 and CDR2: MGHRA and YSYEKL. CDR3 size: 14 residues. The V gene lost 4 bases and the J gene lost 8 bases, with 15 bases spanning the gap.

The chain is built from TRBV2 and TRBJ2-3; D may be TRBD2 (6 bases). The CDR3 totals 15 residues. V was pared by 6 bases and J by 0 bases, with 13 bases between. CDR1 is SNHLY, CDR2 FYNNEI, per germline. CDR3 DNA: TGTGCCAGCAGACTCAGCGGGTCTAGCACAGATACGCAGTATTTT. Encoded protein: CASRLSGSSTDTQYF.

This clone was counted once. The chain recombines TRBV4-1 with TRBJ2-1; D is possibly TRBD2 (5 bases). The V gene lost 2 bases and the J gene lost 10 bases, with 12 bases spanning the gap. The CDR3 is 13 amino acids. CDR1 and CDR2 from the germline V gene are MGHRA and YSYEKL. CDR3 region: CASSQPLGGEQFF. The CDR3 DNA reads TGCGCCAGCAGCCAACCACTAGGAGGCGAGCAGTTCTTC.

This chain joins TRBV30 and TRBJ2-5, with a weak D call TRBD2 (5 bases). V was clipped by 4 bases and J by 1 base, with 16 bases between them. CDR3 length: 15 residues. CDR1 GTSNPN and CDR2 SVGIG come from the germline V gene (reference sequence). The CDR3 DNA sequence: TGTGCCTGGACCCCGGCCCCGGGGAGCCAAGAGACCCAGTACTTC. This translates into CAWTPAPGSQETQYF.

Concerning this clone: This sample also contains other DNA sequences that code for the same CDR3. The rearrangement links TRBV28 to TRBJ1-5, with D unresolved. Trimming removed 5 bases at V and 4 bases at J, with 6 bases between. There are 12 residues in the CDR3. From germline, CDR1 is MDHEN and CDR2 SYDVKM. The CDR3, as DNA: TGTGCCAGCAGTATCCCTAATCAGCCCCAGCATTTT. This encodes CASSIPNQPQHF.